The 9 T cell receptor beta chains listed next were all sequenced from one sample in a study of T cell responses to AZD1222 COVID-19 vaccine. The table came from immunoSEQ multiplex PCR; TCRdb's copy has only in-frame clones and leaves some out. This table has around 94,000 clones, about 88% appearing once. This specimen consisted of peripheral blood, obtained on day 0 of AZD1222 vaccination. The receptors were gathered from an adult in good health.

The V call is TRBV24-1, the J call TRBJ1-1; no firm D call. The length of the CDR3 is 13 residues. V was cut by 7 bases and J by 1 base, with 9 bases left in between. The germline V gene has CDR1 KGHDR and CDR2 SFDVKD. CDR3 DNA sequence: TGTGCCACCAGATACTCACAGAACACTGAAGCTTTCTTT. It translates to CATRYSQNTEAFF.

The CDR3 sequence is CASSLARVTTTKFDYGYTF. The CDR3, as DNA: TGTGCCAGCAGCTTAGCGCGGGTAACGACCACGAAATTCGACTATGGCTACACCTTC. This chain connects TRBV7-8 to TRBJ1-2; D is ambiguous. There are 19 residues in the CDR3. Germline CDR1 SGHVS, CDR2 FQNEAQ. The V end lost 0 bases, the J end lost 3 bases, and 23 bases lay between the germline ends.

The gene calls are TRBV19 and TRBJ1-6, with D tentatively TRBD1 (6 bases). This CDR3 is built from 15 residues. V shed 5 bases and J shed 5 bases, with 13 bases lying between them. Germline V gene lookup returns CDR1 LNHDA and CDR2 SQIVND (reference sequence). The CDR3 DNA sequence: TGTGCCAGTAGTCCCCGGACAGTAAATAATTCACCCCTCCACTTT. Translation: CASSPRTVNNSPLHF.

The J gene is TRBJ1-3, the V gene TRBV28; D is uncertain. Germline V gene data show CDR1 as MDHEN and CDR2 as SYDVKM. The CDR3 is 17 amino acids. V lost 2 bases and J 0 bases, leaving 14 bases between the germline ends. This CDR3 is CASSLRPGRGSGNTIYF. CDR3 bases: TGTGCCAGCAGTTTAAGGCCAGGCCGGGGCTCTGGAAACACCATATATTTT.

The chain recombines TRBV3-1 (or the pseudogene TRBV3-2) with TRBJ1-4, with D perhaps TRBD1 (5 bases). The V end lost 1 base, the J end lost 7 bases, and 13 bases lay between the germline ends. CDR3 length: 15 residues. Germline V gene data show CDR1 as LGHDT and CDR2 as YNNKEL (reference sequence). The DNA for the CDR3 is TGTGCCAGCAGCCAAGTTTTAAGGGGTGGTGAAAAACTGTTTTTT. Protein: CASSQVLRGGEKLFF.

The chain links TRBV7-2 to TRBJ2-2; D uncertain. There are 13 residues in the CDR3. Germline V gene sequence: CDR1 SGHTA, CDR2 FQGNSA. V was trimmed by 5 bases and J by 6 bases, leaving 10 bases between them. In nucleotides, the CDR3 is TGTGCCAGCAGCCCCAGGTCCCCCGGGGAGCTGTTTTTT. Amino acids: CASSPRSPGELFF. Variable domain in full (rest from reference TRBV7-2 and TRBJ2-2): GAGVSQSPSNKVTEKGKDVELRCDPISGHTALYWYRQSLGQGLEFLIYFQGNSAPDKSGLPSDRFSAERTGGSVSTLTIQRTQQEDSAVYLCASSPRSPGELFFGEGSRLTVL.

V gene TRBV5-1 combines with J gene TRBJ2-1; D gene ambiguous. The CDR3 is made up of 16 amino acids. V was pared by 4 bases and J by 0 bases, with 14 bases between. Germline V gene data show CDR1 as SGHRS and CDR2 as YFSETQ. The CDR3 is CASSPRTVSSYNEQFF. In DNA, the CDR3 is TGCGCCAGCAGCCCGAGGACCGTTAGCTCCTACAATGAGCAGTTCTTC.

The chain joins TRBV10-3 to TRBJ2-4; D assignment may be TRBD1 or TRBD2 (6 bases each). The germline gives CDR1 ENHRY, CDR2 SYGVKD. The length of the CDR3 is 14 residues. Trimming cost V 8 bases and J 1 base, with 12 bases left between them. CDR3 coding DNA: TGTGCCATCGGGCTAGGGGGGGCCAAAAACATTCAGTACTTC. It encodes CAIGLGGAKNIQYF.

The chain recombines TRBV6-1 with TRBJ2-7; D not resolved. CDR3 size: 15 residues. Germline CDR1 and CDR2: MNHNS and SASEGT. The V and J ends lost 1 base and 0 bases respectively, with 10 bases between them. The CDR3 spells CASSEDGVASYEQYF. For the CDR3, the DNA is TGTGCCAGCAGTGAAGATGGTGTCGCCTCCTACGAGCAGTACTTC.